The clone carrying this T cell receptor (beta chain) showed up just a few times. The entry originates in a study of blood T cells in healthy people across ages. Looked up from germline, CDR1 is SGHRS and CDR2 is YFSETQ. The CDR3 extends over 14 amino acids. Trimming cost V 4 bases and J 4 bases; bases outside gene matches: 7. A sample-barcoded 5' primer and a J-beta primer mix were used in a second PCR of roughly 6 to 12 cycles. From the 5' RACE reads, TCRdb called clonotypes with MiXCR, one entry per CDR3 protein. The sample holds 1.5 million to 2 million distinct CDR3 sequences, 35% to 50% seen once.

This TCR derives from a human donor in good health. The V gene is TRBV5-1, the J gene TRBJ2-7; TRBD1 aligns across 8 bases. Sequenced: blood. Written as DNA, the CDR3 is TGCGCCAGCAGCCGCGGACAGGGAGTGTACGAGCAGTACTTC. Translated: CASSRGQGVYEQYF.